Below, 12 T cell receptor beta chains from the same sample are listed, as sequenced in a study of blood T cell repertoires in COVID-19 (dated by TCRdb to about 2020). The receptor library was made with the immunoSEQ multiplex PCR assay. TCRdb limited this immuneACCESS table to in-frame rearrangements with V and J called. A share of clones is missing; checked studies link under half to unresolved V genes, and the rest is unexplained. A total of about 250,000 clones appear in this sample, approximately 90% of them only once. Together, the top ten hold around 1.8% of the sample. The specimen sequenced was PBMCs or T cells enriched from blood (not recorded which). The receptors come from a woman aged 18-29 years who had recovered from COVID-19.

V is TRBV7-9 and J is TRBJ2-1; TRBD1 agrees at 7 bases. Germline V gene lookup returns CDR1 SEHNR and CDR2 FQNEAQ (reference sequence). The CDR3 covers 15 residues. With 5 bases clipped from V and 3 bases from J, the junction kept 7 bases outside the gene matches. As DNA, the CDR3 is TGTGCCAGCAGCGCCCGGGACAGCGGCTACAATGAGCAGTTCTTC. It specifies CASSARDSGYNEQFF. Drawing the rest from reference TRBV7-9 and TRBJ2-1, the complete variable domain is DTGVSQNPRHKITKRGQNVTFRCDPISEHNRLYWYRQTLGQGPEFLTYFQNEAQLEKSRLLSDRFSAERPKGSFSTLEIQRTEQGDSAMYLCASSARDSGYNEQFFGPGTRLTVL.

The chain recombines TRBV10-3 with TRBJ1-5, with TRBD1 matching 9 bases. The V gene's germline CDR1 is ENHRY and CDR2 SYGVKD. V was pared by 5 bases and J by 2 bases, with 10 bases of the junction left unmatched. The CDR3 spans 17 residues. CDR3 residues: CAISRTGGPGGNQPQHF. DNA of the CDR3: TGTGCCATCAGTCGAACAGGGGGCCCGGGTGGCAATCAGCCCCAGCATTTT.

The genes are TRBV6-5 and TRBJ2-5; D unresolved. Germline V gene sequence: CDR1 MNHEY, CDR2 SVGAGI. This CDR3 is built from 12 residues. V shed 5 bases and J shed 4 bases, with 8 bases lying between them. CDR3 residues: CASSINGETQYF. CDR3 bases: TGTGCCAGCAGTATCAACGGAGAGACCCAGTACTTC.

The gene calls are TRBV27 and TRBJ1-5, with D unclear. The CDR3 runs 13 residues. Trimming shortened V by 4 bases and J by 5 bases, and 9 bases separated the two germline ends. The V gene's germline CDR1 is MNHEY and CDR2 SMNVEV (reference sequence). CDR3 amino acids: CASSSTRYQPQHF. The CDR3 DNA reads as TGTGCCAGCAGTTCGACACGTTATCAGCCCCAGCATTTT.

The V and J genes are TRBV5-1 and TRBJ2-3, with a weak D call TRBD2 (6 bases). This CDR3 region has 14 residues. V lost 4 bases and J lost 6, with 15 bases in between. CDR1 is SGHRS, CDR2 YFSETQ, per germline. CDR3: CASSVGGPRDTQYF. DNA of the CDR3: TGCGCCAGCAGCGTCGGAGGGCCAAGGGATACGCAGTATTTT.

The chain uses TRBV21-1 and TRBJ1-2; whether TRBD1, the table's D call, matches the DNA was not checked. TRBV21-1 is marked as a pseudogene. This CDR3 contains 13 residues. CDR3 residues: CASSKEGAYGYTF. CDR3 sequence (DNA): TGTGCCAGCAGCAAAGAGGGGGCCTATGGCTACACCTTC.

The chain combines TRBV10-3 with TRBJ1-2; D is uncertain. The CDR3 consists of 13 residues. Germline V gene sequence: CDR1 ENHRY, CDR2 SYGVKD. Trimming stripped 4 bases from V and 5 bases from J, with 11 bases between. CDR3 residues: CAISVEGPYGYTF. The CDR3 region has the DNA TGTGCCATCAGTGTGGAGGGTCCTTATGGCTACACCTTC.

This clone was recorded only once. V is TRBV12-3 or TRBV12-4 and J is TRBJ1-1, with D hard to call. This CDR3 is built from 10 residues. The V and J ends lost 5 bases and 9 bases respectively, with 7 bases between them. The CDR3 spells CASSRVQAFF. The CDR3 DNA follows: TGTGCCAGCAGTCGGGTCCAAGCTTTCTTT.

The chain joins TRBV19 to TRBJ2-7; no clear D. V was trimmed by 4 bases and J by 2 bases, leaving 21 bases between them. The germline gives CDR1 LNHDA, CDR2 SQIVND (reference sequence). This CDR3 has 17 amino acids. The CDR3 DNA reads as TGTGCCAGTAGTAAACACGCCCTGAGTGGGCAACCCTACGAGCAGTACTTC. It yields the protein CASSKHALSGQPYEQYF.

This rearrangement joins TRBV2 to TRBJ2-7, with TRBD1 matching over 8 bases. V shed 3 bases, J shed 5 bases, and the junction held 6 bases outside the gene matches. The CDR3 is made up of 14 amino acids. The germline CDR1 and CDR2 sequences are SNHLY and FYNNEI. The CDR3 is CASSELGQGNEQYF. CDR3 nucleotide sequence: TGTGCCAGCAGTGAGTTAGGACAGGGTAACGAGCAGTACTTC.

The chain employs TRBV9 and TRBJ2-7, with D possibly matching TRBD1 (6 bases). CDR1 and CDR2 from the germline V gene are SGDLS and YYNGEE. V shed 0 bases and J shed 6 bases, with 10 bases lying between them. The CDR3 consists of 13 residues. The CDR3 here is CASSVDWGREQYF. CDR3 in DNA: TGTGCCAGCAGCGTAGATTGGGGGCGCGAGCAGTACTTC.

The chain is built from TRBV27 and TRBJ1-5; 8 nucleotides line up with TRBD1. This CDR3 is built from 14 residues. Germline V gene lookup returns CDR1 MNHEY and CDR2 SMNVEV (reference sequence). With V trimmed by 4 bases and J by 2 bases, 1 base remained unmatched. Here the CDR3 reads CASSWGQGNQPQHF. In DNA, the CDR3 is TGTGCCAGCAGTTGGGGACAGGGCAATCAGCCCCAGCATTTT.